Below are 3 T cell receptor beta chains sequenced from a single sample in a study of identical twins. TCRdb reprocessed the 5' RACE reads with MiXCR, giving one entry per CDR3 protein. The sample has about 530,000 distinct CDR3 sequences, about 20% seen once. These data were also filed under a second study, of yellow fever vaccine responses in identical twins.

The sample consisted of CD4+ T cells sorted from blood. Every receptor here comes from a woman aged 18-30 years in good health.

The rearrangement joins TRBV24-1 to TRBJ2-1; 8 positions match TRBD1. The trim removed 2 bases at V and 6 bases at J, leaving 5 bases unmatched. The CDR3 has 15 amino acids. Germline lookup yields CDR1 KGHDR and CDR2 SFDVKD. Here the CDR3 DNA reads TGTGCCACCAGTGATTCGGACAGGGTAGGCAATGAGCAGTTCTTC. As protein: CATSDSDRVGNEQFF.

This clonotype was detected only a few times. V and J are TRBV5-1 and TRBJ2-1; D perhaps matches TRBD1 (7 bases). This CDR3 has 16 residues. V was pared by 1 base and J by 8 bases, with 19 bases between. Germline-derived CDR1 and CDR2 are SGHRS and YFSETQ. The CDR3, as DNA: TGCGCCAGCAGCTTGCGATCCAGGGGGGAGCTCGATGAGCAGTTCTTC. Amino acids: CASSLRSRGELDEQFF.

A few counts support this clonotype. CDR3 loop: CASSPGTGRRSPLHF. CDR3 nucleotides: TGTGCCAGCAGTCCCGGGACAGGGAGGCGTTCACCCCTCCACTTT. The genes are TRBV12-3 or TRBV12-4 and TRBJ1-6, with TRBD1 identical over 9 bases. J was trimmed by 9 bases and V by 5 bases; bases with no gene match: 8. The CDR3 extends over 15 amino acids.